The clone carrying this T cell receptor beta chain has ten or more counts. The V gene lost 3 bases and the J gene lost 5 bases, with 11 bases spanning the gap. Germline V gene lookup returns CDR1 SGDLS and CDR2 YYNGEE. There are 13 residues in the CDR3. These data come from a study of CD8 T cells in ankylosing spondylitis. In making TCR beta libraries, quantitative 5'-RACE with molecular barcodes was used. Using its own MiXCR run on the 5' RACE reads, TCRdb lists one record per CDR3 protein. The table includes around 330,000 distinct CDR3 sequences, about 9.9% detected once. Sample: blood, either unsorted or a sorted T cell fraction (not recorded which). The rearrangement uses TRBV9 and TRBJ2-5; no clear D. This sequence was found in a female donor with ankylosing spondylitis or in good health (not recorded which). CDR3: CASSAIMRETQYF. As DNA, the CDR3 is TGTGCCAGCAGCGCCATCATGCGTGAGACCCAGTACTTC.